This section outlines one T cell receptor beta chain sequence together with its context. The data were obtained in a study of T cell changes during pregnancy in multiple sclerosis. The V and J ends lost 0 bases and 3 bases respectively, with 16 bases between them. This CDR3 has 16 residues. Germline-derived CDR1 and CDR2 are SGHKS and YYEKEE (reference sequence). Clones were sequenced by immunoSEQ multiplex PCR, and TCRdb holds only the in-frame ones, with some missing. The sample has more than 30,000 clones; 90% are singletons. The source is a female donor in good health, enrolled as a control in a pregnancy study. The chain carries TRBV5-5 and TRBJ2-7; possibly TRBD2 for D (6 bases). The sample was CD4+ T cells from peripheral blood mononuclear cells, taken in the third trimester of pregnancy. CDR3 loop: CASSLVGGEANYEQYF. The CDR3 nucleotides are TGTGCCAGCAGCTTGGTTGGCGGGGAGGCCAACTACGAGCAGTACTTC.